These T cell receptor beta chains were read from a single sample in a study of T cell repertoires in cytomegalovirus infection. The antigens these receptors bind are not known. Using its own MiXCR run on the reads, TCRdb lists one record per CDR3 protein. Seen here are 80,000 to 95,000 distinct CDR3 sequences, 25% to 30% observed once, and the top ten hold less than 75%. Sequenced material: CD8+ T cells from cultured PBMCs, taken from culture after CMV antigen stimulation. Receptors originate from a human donor in good health (CMV status not recorded). Some clones in this sample may be carry-over from other donors' samples. CDR3s include the opening cysteine and the closing phenylalanine or tryptophan. D genes are given only for firm matches. Clone size is shown for a subset of rows, as once, few, many or a class of expanded clone.

V	D	size	J	CDR3	DNA
TRBV6-2/TRBV6-3	-	-	TRBJ2-1	CASSYFGGVRDRDPYNEQFF	TGTGCCAGCAGTTACTTCGGGGGGGTCCGGGACAGGGACCCCTACAATGAGCAGTTCTTC
TRBV10-3	-	-	TRBJ1-5	CAISDVAAKGQPQHF	TGTGCCATCAGTGACGTGGCGGCAAAGGGTCAGCCCCAGCATTTT
TRBV12-3/TRBV12-4	-	-	TRBJ2-1	CASAPWVAGDEQFF	TGTGCCAGCGCTCCCTGGGTTGCAGGGGATGAGCAGTTCTTC
TRBV7-9	-	few	TRBJ1-1	CASITDQLRTEAFF	TGTGCCAGCATTACGGACCAGCTTAGGACTGAAGCTTTCTTT
TRBV2	TRBD1	many	TRBJ1-2	CASSEALLGGPQAGYTF	TGTGCCAGCAGTGAAGCGCTTCTAGGGGGCCCTCAAGCGGGCTACACCTTC
TRBV2	-	-	TRBJ2-1	CAVANGVVYNEQFF	TGTGCCGTAGCGAACGGGGTCGTCTACAATGAGCAGTTCTTC
TRBV29-1	-	-	TRBJ2-3	CSVDMTDTQYF	TGCAGCGTTGACATGACAGATACGCAGTATTTT
TRBV7-8	-	-	TRBJ1-5	CASSGEGSLGNQPQHF	TGTGCCAGCAGCGGGGAGGGCAGCTTGGGCAATCAGCCCCAGCATTTT
TRBV5-6	-	many	TRBJ1-5	CASSLFQLLPNQPQHF	TGTGCCAGCAGCTTGTTCCAGCTCTTGCCCAATCAGCCCCAGCATTTT
TRBV28	-	-	TRBJ1-2	CASSHASTVLTSYYTF	TGTGCCAGCAGTCATGCCTCCACGGTCCTAACTAGTTACTACACCTTC
TRBV9	-	-	TRBJ1-3	CASTGPGNTIYF	TGTGCCAGCACCGGACCTGGAAACACCATATATTTT